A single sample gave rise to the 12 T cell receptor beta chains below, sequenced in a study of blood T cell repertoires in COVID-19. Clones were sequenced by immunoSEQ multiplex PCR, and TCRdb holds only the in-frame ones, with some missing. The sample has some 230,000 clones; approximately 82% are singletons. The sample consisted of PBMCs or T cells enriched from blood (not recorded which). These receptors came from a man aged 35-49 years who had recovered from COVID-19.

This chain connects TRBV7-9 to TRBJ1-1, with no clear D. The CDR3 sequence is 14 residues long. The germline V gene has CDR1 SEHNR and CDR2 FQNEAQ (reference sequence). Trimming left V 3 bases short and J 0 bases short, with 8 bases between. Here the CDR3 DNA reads TGTGCCAGCAGCTTGACTACAGTGAACACTGAAGCTTTCTTT. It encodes CASSLTTVNTEAFF.

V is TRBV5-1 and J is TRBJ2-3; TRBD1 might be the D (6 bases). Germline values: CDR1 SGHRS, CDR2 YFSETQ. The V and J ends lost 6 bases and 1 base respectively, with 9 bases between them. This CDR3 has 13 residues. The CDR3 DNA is TGCGCCAGCACTGCAGGGGGCACAGATACGCAGTATTTT. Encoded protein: CASTAGGTDTQYF.

CDR3 amino acids: CASSSAPRGNEQYF. The CDR3 nucleotides are TGTGCCAGCAGTTCCGCCCCGCGGGGAAACGAGCAGTACTTC. The rearrangement uses TRBV27 and TRBJ2-7, with D perhaps matching TRBD2 (6 bases). The germline V gene has CDR1 MNHEY and CDR2 SMNVEV (reference sequence). There are 14 residues in the CDR3. The germline V and J ends were trimmed by 4 bases and 5 bases, with 15 bases remaining between them.

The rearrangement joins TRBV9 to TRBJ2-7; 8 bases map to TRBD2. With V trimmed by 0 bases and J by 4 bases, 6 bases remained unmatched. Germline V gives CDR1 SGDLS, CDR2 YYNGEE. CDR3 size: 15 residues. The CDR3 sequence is CASSVEWGLDYEQYF. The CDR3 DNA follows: TGTGCCAGCAGCGTAGAATGGGGACTAGATTACGAGCAGTACTTC.

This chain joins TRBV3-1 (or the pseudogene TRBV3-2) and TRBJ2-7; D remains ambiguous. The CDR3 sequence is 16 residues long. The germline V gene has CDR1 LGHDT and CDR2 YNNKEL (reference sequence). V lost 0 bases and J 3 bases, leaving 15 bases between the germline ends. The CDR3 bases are TGTGCCAGCAGCCAAGAATCTTATACGACATTCTACGAGCAGTACTTC. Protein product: CASSQESYTTFYEQYF.

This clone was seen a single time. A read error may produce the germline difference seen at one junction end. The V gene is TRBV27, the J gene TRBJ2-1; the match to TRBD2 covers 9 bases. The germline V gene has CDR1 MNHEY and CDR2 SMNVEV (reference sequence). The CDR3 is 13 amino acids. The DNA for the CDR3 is TGTGCCAGCAGTCAAACCACCGGGACTAGCTATCTCTTC. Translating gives CASSQTTGTSYLF.

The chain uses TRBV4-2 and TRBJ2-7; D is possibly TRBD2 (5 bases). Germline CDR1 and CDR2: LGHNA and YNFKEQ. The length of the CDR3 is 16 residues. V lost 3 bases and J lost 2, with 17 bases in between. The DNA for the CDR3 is TGTGCCAGCAGCCATGAACTAGACTCATTAACCTACGAGCAGTACTTC. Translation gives CASSHELDSLTYEQYF.

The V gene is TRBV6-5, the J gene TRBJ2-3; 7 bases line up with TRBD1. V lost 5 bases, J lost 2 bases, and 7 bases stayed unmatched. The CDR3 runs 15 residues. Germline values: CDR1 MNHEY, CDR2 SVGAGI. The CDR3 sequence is CASSIQGWVTDTQYF. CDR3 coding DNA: TGTGCCAGCAGTATACAGGGGTGGGTCACAGATACGCAGTATTTT.

The DNA for the CDR3 is TGTGCCAGCACTTCTCGGCCGGGTACTGAAGCTTTCTTT. Amino acids: CASTSRPGTEAFF. This chain uses TRBV6-5 with TRBJ1-1; D is unclear. CDR3 length equals 13 residues. Germline V gives CDR1 MNHEY, CDR2 SVGAGI. V shed 7 bases and J shed 5 bases, with 14 bases lying between them.

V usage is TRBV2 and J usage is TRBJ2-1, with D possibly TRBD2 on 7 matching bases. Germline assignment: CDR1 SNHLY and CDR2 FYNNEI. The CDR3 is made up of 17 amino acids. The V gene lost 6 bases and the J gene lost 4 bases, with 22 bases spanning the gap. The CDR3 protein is CASRREGGRAAYNEQFF. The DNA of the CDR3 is TGTGCCAGCAGAAGGGAGGGGGGCCGAGCGGCGTACAATGAGCAGTTCTTC.

The CDR3 region has the DNA TGTGCCAGCAGCTTAGAGGGGGGGTACTCACCCCTCCACTTT. Protein sequence: CASSLEGGYSPLHF. The chain carries TRBV11-2 and TRBJ1-6; TRBD1 is a possible D gene (5 bases). Trimming shortened V by 0 bases and J by 10 bases, and 10 bases separated the two germline ends. The length of the CDR3 is 14 residues. The V gene's germline CDR1 is SGHAT and CDR2 FQNNGV. The full variable domain, its missing parts supplied by reference TRBV11-2 and TRBJ1-6, is EAGVAQSPRYKIIEKRQSVAFWCNPISGHATLYWYQQILGQGPKLLIQFQNNGVVDDSQLPKDRFSAERLKGVDSTLKIQPAKLEDSAVYLCASSLEGGYSPLHFGNGTRLTVT.

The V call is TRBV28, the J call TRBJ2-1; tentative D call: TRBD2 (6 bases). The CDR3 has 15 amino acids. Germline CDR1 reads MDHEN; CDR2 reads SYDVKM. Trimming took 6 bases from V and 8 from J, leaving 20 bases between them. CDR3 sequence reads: CASRTPGTGGDEQFF. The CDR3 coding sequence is TGTGCCAGCAGAACCCCCGGGACTGGAGGCGATGAGCAGTTCTTC.